The sequence of this T cell receptor beta chain was determined in a study of T cell responses to AZD1222 COVID-19 vaccine. TCRdb keeps only in-frame clones here, not all; method: immunoSEQ multiplex PCR. In the table there are roughly 190,000 clones, around nine tenths of which are singletons. The CDR3 totals 16 residues. Germline V lookup: CDR1 KGHSH, CDR2 LQKENI. V lost 1 base and J lost 2; bases outside the gene matches: 3. The material sequenced was peripheral blood, taken 28 days after the second dose of the MenACWY control vaccine. The receptor comes from an adult who received the MenACWY meningococcal vaccine as a control. The chain recombines TRBV18 with TRBJ1-5; 9 bases align to TRBD1. In nucleotides, the CDR3 is TGTGCCAGCTCACCACGGGACAGGGTCGGCAATCAGCCCCAGCATTTT. This translates into CASSPRDRVGNQPQHF. The whole variable domain, filled in from reference TRBV18 and TRBJ1-5, reads NAGVMQNPRHLVRRRGQEARLRCSPMKGHSHVYWYRQLPEEGLKFMVYLQKENIIDESGMPKERFSAEFPKEGPSILRIQQVVRGDSAAYFCASSPRDRVGNQPQHFGDGTRLSIL.